The entry below gives a single TCR beta chain sequence along with its context. These data originate in a study of identical twins. Via MiXCR, TCRdb re-called the 5' RACE reads, giving one row per CDR3 protein. The sample lists under 450,000 distinct CDR3 sequences, about 18% occurring once. Trimming pared 2 bases from V and 0 bases from J, leaving 4 bases between. Looked up from germline, CDR1 is MDHEN and CDR2 is SYDVKM. There are 14 residues in the CDR3. V is TRBV28 and J is TRBJ2-2; D not resolved. The sequence derives from a man aged 50 to 60 in good health. The sample consisted of naive T cells sorted from blood. The CDR3 region has the DNA TGTGCCAGCAGTTTAATGACGAACACCGGGGAGCTGTTTTTT. It specifies CASSLMTNTGELFF.